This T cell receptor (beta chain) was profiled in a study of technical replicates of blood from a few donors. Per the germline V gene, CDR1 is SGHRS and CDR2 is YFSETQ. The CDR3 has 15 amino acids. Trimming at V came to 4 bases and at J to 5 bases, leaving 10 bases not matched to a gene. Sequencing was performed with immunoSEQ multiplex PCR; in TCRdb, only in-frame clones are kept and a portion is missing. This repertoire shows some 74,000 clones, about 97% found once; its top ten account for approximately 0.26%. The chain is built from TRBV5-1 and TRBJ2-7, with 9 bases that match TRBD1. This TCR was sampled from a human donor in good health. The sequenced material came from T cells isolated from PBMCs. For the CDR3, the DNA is TGCGCCAGCAGCCTTTCAGGACAGGGGTTCAACGAGCAGTACTTC. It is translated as CASSLSGQGFNEQYF. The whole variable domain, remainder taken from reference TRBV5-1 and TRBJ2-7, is KAGVTQTPRYLIKTRGQQVTLSCSPISGHRSVSWYQQTPGQGLQFLFEYFSETQRNKGNFPGRFSGRQFSNSRSEMNVSTLELGDSALYLCASSLSGQGFNEQYFGPGTRLTVT.